The clone carrying this TCR beta chain occurred many times. The data are from a study of neurological immune-mediated disorders. Each CDR3 protein is one row after TCRdb ran MiXCR on the 5' RACE reads. The sample lists roughly 56,000 distinct CDR3 sequences, about 3.2% occurring once. Germline V lookup: CDR1 SGDLS, CDR2 YYNGEE. Deletions cut 0 bases from V and 1 base from J, with 8 bases between. This CDR3 spans 14 amino acids. The unsorted libraries originated from 2 million PBMCs that had been stored at -80 C. The genes are TRBV9 and TRBJ2-7; D gene unclear. The sequencing input was PBMCs. This TCR was recovered from a woman aged 60-75 years with multiple sclerosis. The CDR3 nucleotides read TGTGCCAGCAGCGTAGACGTCAGTTCCTACGAGCAGTACTTC. This encodes CASSVDVSSYEQYF.